The 5 T cell receptor beta chains presented below share a single source sample, sequenced in a study of neurological immune-mediated disorders. One entry per CDR3 protein, called by TCRdb with MiXCR from the 5' RACE reads. This table has around 37,000 distinct CDR3 sequences, roughly 14% appearing once. Sequenced material: PBMCs. These receptors all stem from a woman in her forties or fifties with HTLV-1-associated myelopathy (HAM/TSP).

Ten or more counts support this clonotype. This rearrangement joins TRBV15 to TRBJ2-1; D remains ambiguous. The CDR3 length is 14 residues. Germline assignment: CDR1 LNHNV and CDR2 YYDKDF (reference sequence). V gave up 0 bases and J gave up 8 bases, with 11 bases separating them. The CDR3 is CATSRDEVGDEQFF. The CDR3 coding sequence is TGTGCCACCAGCAGAGATGAGGTCGGAGATGAGCAGTTCTTC.

This clonotype was counted ten times or more. CDR3 amino acids: CASSLRQGGDEQYF. In nucleotides, the CDR3 is TGCGCCAGCAGCTTGCGGCAGGGTGGCGACGAGCAGTACTTC. The V call is TRBV5-1, the J call TRBJ2-7; possible D gene TRBD1, 5 bases. Deletions cut 1 base from V and 5 bases from J, with 13 bases between. This CDR3 has 14 residues. Per the germline V gene, CDR1 is SGHRS and CDR2 is YFSETQ.

This clonotype was recorded at least ten times. This chain links TRBV14 with TRBJ2-6; D not certain. The CDR3 consists of 13 residues. The germline V and J ends were trimmed by 5 bases and 1 base, with 3 bases remaining between them. Germline V gives CDR1 SGHDN, CDR2 FVKESK. As DNA, the CDR3 is TGTGCCAGCAGCGTTTCTGGGGCCAACGTCCTGACTTTC. Amino acid sequence: CASSVSGANVLTF.

The chain uses TRBV6-1 and TRBJ2-6; D possibly matches TRBD1 or TRBD2 (5 bases each). From germline, CDR1 is MNHNS and CDR2 SASEGT. This CDR3 comprises 16 residues. Trimming stripped 0 bases from V and 0 bases from J, with 6 bases between. DNA of the CDR3: TGTGCCAGCAGTGAAGCGGGGGACTCTGGGGCCAACGTCCTGACTTTC. Protein: CASSEAGDSGANVLTF.

Ten or more counts support this clonotype. This chain joins TRBV5-1 and TRBJ2-3; TRBD2 is a possible D gene (5 bases). V was cut by 4 bases and J by 0 bases, with 12 bases left in between. CDR1 and CDR2 (germline): SGHRS, YFSETQ. CDR3 length: 15 residues. The CDR3 DNA reads TGCGCCAGCAGCGTGAGCGGTACTAGCACAGATACGCAGTATTTT. As protein: CASSVSGTSTDTQYF.